Below are 3 T cell receptor beta chains sequenced from a single sample in a study of T cells after posttransplantation cyclophosphamide. Clones were sequenced by immunoSEQ multiplex PCR, and TCRdb holds only the in-frame ones, with some missing. The sample yields about 25,000 clones, without any singletons. The sequencing input was PBMCs. These receptors were taken from a woman aged 50 to 60 in good health, CMV-negative, and a related stem cell transplant donor.

The sample holds a few counts of this clone. Here the CDR3 reads CASSQDFVVGGSSYEQYF. The CDR3 DNA is TGTGCCAGCAGCCAAGATTTCGTGGTAGGCGGGAGCTCCTACGAGCAGTACTTC. This chain links TRBV4-2 with TRBJ2-5, with 7 bases aligning to TRBD2. The DNA end lines up better with TRBJ2-7; the J call may be wrong. CDR1 and CDR2 (germline): LGHNA, YNFKEQ. This CDR3 has 18 amino acids.

In this sample, this clone turned up many times. V is TRBV7-9 and J is TRBJ1-4, with D possibly matching TRBD1 (5 bases). Germline CDR1 and CDR2: SEHNR and FQNEAQ (reference sequence). V lost 3 bases and J 8 bases, leaving 10 bases between the germline ends. This CDR3 is 13 amino acids long. The CDR3 nucleotides read TGTGCCAGCAGCTTCGGGGGAGGGGAAAAACTGTTTTTT. This codes for CASSFGGGEKLFF. The full variable domain, its missing parts supplied by reference TRBV7-9 and TRBJ1-4, is DTGVSQNPRHKITKRGQNVTFRCDPISEHNRLYWYRQTLGQGPEFLTYFQNEAQLEKSRLLSDRFSAERPKGSFSTLEIQRTEQGDSAMYLCASSFGGGEKLFFGSGTQLSVL.

The sample holds many counts of this clone. The V and J genes are TRBV19 and TRBJ1-2, with TRBD1 identical over 12 bases. V was clipped by 4 bases and J by 7 bases; unmatched bases: 7. The CDR3 is 15 amino acids. CDR1 and CDR2 from the germline V gene are LNHDA and SQIVND (reference sequence). CDR3 loop: CASSTSGTGGFGYTF. CDR3 in DNA: TGTGCCAGTAGTACGAGCGGGACAGGGGGCTTTGGCTACACCTTC.